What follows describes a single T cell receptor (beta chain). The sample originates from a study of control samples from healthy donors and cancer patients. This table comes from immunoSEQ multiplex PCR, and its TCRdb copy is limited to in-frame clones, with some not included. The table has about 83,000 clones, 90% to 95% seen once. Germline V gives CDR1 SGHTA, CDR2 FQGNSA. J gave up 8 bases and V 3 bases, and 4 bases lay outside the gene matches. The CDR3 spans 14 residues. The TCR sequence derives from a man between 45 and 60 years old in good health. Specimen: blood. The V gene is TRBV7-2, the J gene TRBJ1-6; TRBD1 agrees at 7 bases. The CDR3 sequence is CASSFRGSHSPLHF. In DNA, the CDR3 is TGTGCCAGCAGCTTCAGGGGGAGTCATTCACCCCTCCACTTT.